These 29 T cell receptor beta chains originate from one sample sequenced in a study of human T cells and chemical hapten exposure. Time point: patch test 1, 2 weeks after DPC sensitization. Treatment meaning: therapeutic diphenylcyclopropenone sensitization with weekly scalp DPC. TCRdb redid the calling of the RACE reads with MiXCR, one entry per CDR3 protein. Here the sample spans a few hundred thousand distinct CDR3 sequences, roughly 4.8% being singletons. The sample in question was whole blood, obtained in connection with sensitization to the hapten diphenylcyclopropenone (DPC). These receptors were collected from a woman in her 50s with alopecia areata. Some clones in this sample may be carry-over from other donors' samples.

This clonotype has a count of ten or more. CDR3: CSVVRSGGFSQETQYF. In nucleotides, the CDR3 is TGCAGCGTTGTACGTAGCGGGGGGTTCTCTCAAGAGACCCAGTACTTC. The chain combines TRBV29-1 with TRBJ2-5, with 10 nucleotides matching TRBD2. Looked up from germline, CDR1 is SQVTM and CDR2 is ANQGSEA. Germline trimming cut 4 bases from V and 2 bases from J; bases unmatched to any gene: 10. CDR3 length: 16 amino acids. The entire variable domain, with the rest obtained from reference TRBV29-1 and TRBJ2-5, is as follows: SAVISQKPSRDICQRGTSLTIQCQVDSQVTMMFWYRQQPGQSLTLIATANQGSEATYESGFVIDKFPISRPNLTFSTLTVSNMSPEDSSIYLCSVVRSGGFSQETQYFGPGTRLLVL.

This clonotype was detected many times. The CDR3 DNA reads TGTGCCAGCAGCCAAGGGGGCGGTAGCTCCTATAATTCACCCCTCCACTTT. Residues: CASSQGGGSSYNSPLHF. The genes are TRBV3-1 and TRBJ1-6; weak D call: TRBD1 (5 bases). The germline V gene encodes CDR1 LGHDT and CDR2 YNNKEL (reference sequence). Trimming pared 1 base from V and 0 bases from J, leaving 10 bases between. The CDR3 is made up of 17 amino acids.

This clonotype was counted between two and nine times. V and J are TRBV13 and TRBJ2-4, with D perhaps matching TRBD1 or TRBD2 (5 bases each). The CDR3 consists of 15 residues. Germline CDR1 reads PRHDT; CDR2 reads FYEKMQ (reference sequence). V dropped 1 base and J dropped 1 base, with 8 bases sitting between them. The CDR3 reads CASSLAGPAKNIQYF. CDR3 DNA: TGTGCCAGCAGCTTAGCGGGGCCTGCCAAAAACATTCAGTACTTC.

The chain carries TRBV6-1 and TRBJ1-3, with TRBD1 as a possible D gene (6 bases). Per the germline V gene, CDR1 is MNHNS and CDR2 is SASEGT. Trimming shortened V by 2 bases and J by 8 bases, and 10 bases separated the two germline ends. There are 13 residues in the CDR3. CDR3 coding DNA: TGTGCCAGCAGTGAAAACAGGGCGGACACCATATATTTT. This codes for CASSENRADTIYF.

V gene TRBV20-1 combines with J gene TRBJ1-2; no reliable D call. Per the germline V gene, CDR1 is DFQATT and CDR2 is SNEGSKA (reference sequence). Trimming stripped 2 bases from V and 8 bases from J, with 6 bases between. The CDR3 is made up of 10 amino acids. The CDR3 nucleotides read TGCAGTGCTAGATTTATGGGCTACACCTTC. Encoded protein: CSARFMGYTF.

For this clonotype: Being one base from a much bigger clone, this may be a read error. V is TRBV7-2 and J is TRBJ2-4; D not resolved. Looked up from germline, CDR1 is SGHTA and CDR2 is FQGNSA. The length of the CDR3 is 16 residues. CDR3 sequence reads: CASSLTPTGGKNILYF. The CDR3 coding sequence is TGTGCCAGCAGCTTAACTCCGACCGGCGGCAAAAACATTCTGTACTTC. The complete variable domain, with remaining parts taken from reference TRBV7-2 and TRBJ2-4, reads GAGVSQSPSNKVTEKGKDVELRCDPISGHTALYWYRQSLGQGLEFLIYFQGNSAPDKSGLPSDRFSAERTGGSVSTLTIQRTQQEDSAVYLCASSLTPTGGKNILYFGAGTRLSVL.

Regarding this clonotype: Just one base apart from a much larger clone, this may be a read error. The V call is TRBV4-2, the J call TRBJ2-1; unclear D gene. The CDR3 has 16 residues. Germline V gives CDR1 LGHNA, CDR2 YNFKEQ. CDR3: CASSQDPRPRYNELFF. The CDR3 nucleotides read TGTGCCAGCAGCCAAGACCCGCGCCCGAGGTACAATGAGCTGTTCTTC.

This sequence joins TRBV10-3 and TRBJ2-2; D unclear. V was cut by 6 bases and J by 1 base, with 15 bases left in between. CDR1 ENHRY and CDR2 SYGVKD come from the germline V gene. The CDR3 is made up of 16 amino acids. CDR3 coding DNA: TGTGCCATCAGAACCCCGGAACTATTGAACACCGGGGAGCTGTTTTTT. Residues: CAIRTPELLNTGELFF.

This clonotype was detected many times. This rearrangement joins TRBV12-3 or TRBV12-4 to TRBJ2-1, with TRBD2 matching 9 bases. CDR3 length equals 14 residues. Trimming at V came to 2 bases and at J to 6 bases, leaving 2 bases not matched to a gene. Written as DNA, the CDR3 is TGTGCCAGCAGTTTAAGTAGCGGGAGCAATGAGCAGTTCTTC. This gives the protein CASSLSSGSNEQFF.

This clonotype was seen at least ten times. The chain couples TRBV6-5 to TRBJ1-2, with 7 bases lining up with TRBD1. V dropped 2 bases and J dropped 2; count of bases not matched to a gene: 14. Germline lookup yields CDR1 MNHEY and CDR2 SVGAGI. The CDR3 is 18 residues long. This CDR3 is CASSYVSPVTGRNYGYTF. The CDR3 nucleotides read TGTGCCAGCAGTTACGTCAGCCCTGTGACAGGGAGGAACTATGGCTACACCTTC.

This clonotype was counted at least ten times. V gene TRBV4-2 combines with J gene TRBJ1-2, with 9 positions matching TRBD1. Losses at the gene ends were 0 bases for V and 7 bases for J; bases not matched to a gene: 9. This CDR3 has 16 residues. Germline V gene lookup returns CDR1 LGHNA and CDR2 YNFKEQ. The CDR3 bases are TGTGCCAGCAGCCAAGATATAGGACAGGGGCGATTTGGCTACACCTTC. Its translation is CASSQDIGQGRFGYTF.

This clonotype was counted between two and nine times. The V call is TRBV4-2, the J call TRBJ2-3; D remains ambiguous. Germline V CDR1 and CDR2: LGHNA, YNFKEQ. The CDR3 extends over 16 amino acids. The V end was cut by 1 base, the J end by 2 bases, with 13 bases between. CDR3 sequence (DNA): TGTGCCAGCAGCCAAGCTAAGTTAGGTTTCACAGATACGCAGTATTTT. This codes for CASSQAKLGFTDTQYF.

This clonotype was seen ten or more times. V gene TRBV27 combines with J gene TRBJ2-7, with 11 positions matching TRBD2. CDR1 MNHEY and CDR2 SMNVEV come from the germline V gene (reference sequence). J was trimmed by 0 bases and V by 2 bases; bases with no gene match: 9. This CDR3 is 18 amino acids long. The CDR3 DNA reads TGTGCCAGCAGTTTAAGGTCTAGCGGGGGGACTAGCTCCTACGAGCAGTACTTC. Protein sequence: CASSLRSSGGTSSYEQYF.

J is TRBJ1-4 and V is TRBV2; the match to TRBD1 covers 7 bases. The length of the CDR3 is 12 residues. The junction had 6 bases not matched to a gene; V was cut back by 7 bases and J by 10 bases. CDR1 is SNHLY and CDR2 is FYNNEI in the germline V gene. The CDR3 DNA reads TGTGCCAGCAACAGGCAGGGGGGAAAACTGTTTTTT. Its translation is CASNRQGGKLFF.

This clonotype showed up many times. The chain carries TRBV5-1 and TRBJ2-3; D is uncertain. V was pared by 7 bases and J by 6 bases, with 15 bases between. CDR1 is SGHRS and CDR2 is YFSETQ in the germline V gene. The CDR3 extends over 13 amino acids. The CDR3 region is CASGSPEADTQYF. CDR3 sequence (DNA): TGCGCCAGCGGATCACCCGAGGCGGATACGCAGTATTTT.

This clonotype was seen at least ten times. The chain employs TRBV9 and TRBJ2-5, with D uncertain. This CDR3 contains 14 residues. CDR1 is SGDLS, CDR2 YYNGEE, per germline. The ends were cut back, 4 bases at V and 4 bases at J, with 14 bases in the middle. This CDR3 is CASSPLDPRETQYF. The CDR3, as DNA: TGTGCCAGCAGCCCACTGGACCCCAGAGAGACCCAGTACTTC.

The CDR3 DNA follows: TGCAGTGCTACGGGGGGGCTAATCACAGATACGCAGTATTTT. Amino acid sequence: CSATGGLITDTQYF. This sequence joins TRBV20-1 and TRBJ2-3, with 8 nucleotides matching TRBD2. The CDR3 consists of 14 residues. V lost 4 bases to trimming and J lost 2 bases; unmatched junction nucleotides: 5. Looked up from germline, CDR1 is DFQATT and CDR2 is SNEGSKA (reference sequence).

A word on this clonotype: A much larger clone lies a single base off, so this may be a read error. V usage is TRBV9 and J usage is TRBJ2-1, with 11 positions matching TRBD2. The CDR3 is 16 residues long. Germline loops: CDR1 SGDLS, CDR2 YYNGEE. CDR3 bases: TGTGCCAGCAGAGTAGGAGGGGGACTAGCGGTCAATGAGCAGTTCTTC. As protein: CASRVGGGLAVNEQFF.

This clonotype was counted ten times or more. The gene calls are TRBV6-5 and TRBJ2-3, with unresolved D. Looked up from germline, CDR1 is MNHEY and CDR2 is SVGAGI. The CDR3 length is 15 residues. The germline V and J ends were trimmed by 0 bases and 1 base, with 8 bases remaining between them. The CDR3 reads CASSYSLSRTDTQYF. The CDR3 DNA is TGTGCCAGCAGTTACTCACTTTCCCGCACAGATACGCAGTATTTT.

This clonotype was recorded at least ten times. The gene calls are TRBV5-1 and TRBJ1-6; TRBD1 might be the D (5 bases). V was pared by 3 bases and J by 0 bases, with 7 bases between. In germline, CDR1 is SGHRS, CDR2 YFSETQ. This CDR3 is built from 15 residues. In DNA, the CDR3 is TGCGCCAGCAGCTGGGGGAGCTCCTATAATTCACCCCTCCACTTT. This gives the protein CASSWGSSYNSPLHF.

This clonotype was seen many times. The CDR3 DNA follows: TGTGCCAGCAGTTTGGGCCTACTCGAGCAGTTCTTC. Protein product: CASSLGLLEQFF. The chain recombines TRBV6-5 with TRBJ2-1; no clear D gene. Between the trimmed V and J ends, which lost 4 bases and 10 bases, there was a span of 11 bases. The CDR3 spans 12 residues. Looked up from germline, CDR1 is MNHEY and CDR2 is SVGAGI.

This clonotype was seen repeatedly, ten times or more. V usage is TRBV7-9 and J usage is TRBJ2-3, with unresolved D. CDR3 length: 12 amino acids. Germline V gene data show CDR1 as SEHNR and CDR2 as FQNEAQ (reference sequence). With 2 bases removed from V and 7 bases from J, the gap between germline ends came to 7 bases. This CDR3 is CASSLSENTQYF. DNA for the CDR3: TGTGCCAGCAGCTTAAGTGAAAATACGCAGTATTTT.

This clonotype was seen more than once but under ten times. The chain couples TRBV2 to TRBJ2-5; no clear D. Trimming took 3 bases from V and 2 from J, leaving 13 bases between them. The length of the CDR3 is 15 residues. The germline CDR1 and CDR2 sequences are SNHLY and FYNNEI. The CDR3 sequence: CASSDELSSQETQYF. CDR3 nucleotide sequence: TGTGCCAGCAGTGATGAACTGAGTTCGCAAGAGACCCAGTACTTC.

The chain recombines TRBV6-5 with TRBJ2-3, with D possibly matching TRBD2 (6 bases). CDR1 is MNHEY, CDR2 SVGAGI, per germline. Trimming shortened V by 2 bases and J by 4 bases, and 10 bases separated the two germline ends. The CDR3 covers 14 residues. CDR3 bases: TGTGCCAGCAGTTACGGTAGCGGATCAGATACGCAGTATTTT. This codes for CASSYGSGSDTQYF.

This clonotype occurred many times. The V and J genes are TRBV12-3 or TRBV12-4 and TRBJ2-7; no firm D call. Trimming stripped 2 bases from V and 6 bases from J, with 5 bases between. The CDR3 sequence is 11 residues long. The CDR3 DNA reads as TGTGCCAGCAGTTTATTAAGCGAGCAGTACTTC. It translates to CASSLLSEQYF.

The chain has TRBV27 and TRBJ2-6; 7 bases fit TRBD1. The CDR3 sequence is 17 residues long. V shed 5 bases, J shed 0 bases, and the junction held 7 bases outside the gene matches. Germline CDR1 MNHEY, CDR2 SMNVEV (reference sequence). The CDR3 region is CASSPQTGPSGANVLTF. The CDR3, as DNA: TGTGCCAGCAGTCCCCAGACAGGGCCCTCTGGGGCCAACGTCCTGACTTTC.

This clonotype was seen at least ten times. V and J are TRBV7-6 and TRBJ2-1; 9 bases are a match to TRBD2. Losses at the gene ends were 4 bases for V and 14 bases for J; bases not matched to a gene: 9. Germline loops: CDR1 SGHVS, CDR2 FNYEAQ. The CDR3 sequence is 13 residues long. In DNA form, the CDR3 reads TGTGCCAGCAGCTCCAAGCGGGAGGCTGCGGAGTTCTTC. Translated, it gives CASSSKREAAEFF.

This clonotype was counted a few times. The chain links TRBV29-1 to TRBJ1-1; D remains unclear. The CDR3 is 12 residues long. The germline V and J ends were trimmed by 6 bases and 0 bases, with 8 bases remaining between them. The germline gives CDR1 SQVTM, CDR2 ANQGSEA. The CDR3 is CSVRAMNTEAFF. The DNA for the CDR3 is TGCAGCGTCAGAGCTATGAACACTGAAGCTTTCTTT.

The chain employs TRBV20-1 and TRBJ1-2; D is unclear. CDR3 length: 15 residues. Trimming left V 0 bases short and J 4 bases short, with 15 bases between. CDR1 and CDR2 from the germline V gene are DFQATT and SNEGSKA (reference sequence). In nucleotides, the CDR3 is TGCAGTGCTAGAGATGCGACACCCCGGCGCTATGGCTACACCTTC. Its translation: CSARDATPRRYGYTF.